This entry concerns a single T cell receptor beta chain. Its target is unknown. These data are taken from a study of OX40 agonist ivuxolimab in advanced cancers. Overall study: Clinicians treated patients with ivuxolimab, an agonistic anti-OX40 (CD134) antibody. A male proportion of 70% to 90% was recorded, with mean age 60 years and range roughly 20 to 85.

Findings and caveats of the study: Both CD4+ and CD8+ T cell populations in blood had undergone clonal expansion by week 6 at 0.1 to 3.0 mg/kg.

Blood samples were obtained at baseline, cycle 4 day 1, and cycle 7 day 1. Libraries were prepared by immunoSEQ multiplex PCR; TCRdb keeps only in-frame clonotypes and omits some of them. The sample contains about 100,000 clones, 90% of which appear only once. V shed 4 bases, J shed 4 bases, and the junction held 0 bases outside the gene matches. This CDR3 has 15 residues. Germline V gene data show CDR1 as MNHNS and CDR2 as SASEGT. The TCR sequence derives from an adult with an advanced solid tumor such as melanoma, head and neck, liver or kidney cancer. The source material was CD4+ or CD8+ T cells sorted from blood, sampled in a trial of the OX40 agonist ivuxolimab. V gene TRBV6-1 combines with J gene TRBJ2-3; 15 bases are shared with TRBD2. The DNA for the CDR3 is TGTGCCAGCAGTGGGACTAGCGGGAGGGCAGATACGCAGTATTTT. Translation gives CASSGTSGRADTQYF.